These 9 T cell receptor beta chains were sequenced from one sample in a study of cytomegalovirus exposure and HLA in healthy donors. Vbeta (60) and Jbeta (13) primers were used in the PCR. Measured with immunoSEQ multiplex PCR; TCRdb has only the in-frame clones, and not every one. The sample shows 170,000 or so clones, around 80% of them seen only once. Material: PBMCs. Every receptor here comes from a woman aged 40 to 50 in good health and CMV-seronegative.

This clone was observed many times. This sequence joins TRBV4-2 and TRBJ1-1; no clear D gene. Germline values: CDR1 LGHNA, CDR2 YNFKEQ. This CDR3 comprises 18 residues. Deletions cut 0 bases from V and 0 bases from J, with 17 bases between. For the CDR3, the DNA is TGTGCCAGCAGCCAAGAAAAGTGGCCCAGGCCGCTGAACACTGAAGCTTTCTTT. Protein sequence: CASSQEKWPRPLNTEAFF.

The chain carries TRBV6-6 and TRBJ2-1; possible D gene TRBD1, 6 bases. The V gene lost 6 bases and the J gene lost 6 bases, with 12 bases spanning the gap. Germline V gene sequence: CDR1 MNHNY, CDR2 SVGAGI (reference sequence). The CDR3 spans 13 residues. The CDR3 DNA follows: TGTGCCAGCAGCCCCCTAGGGGGCAATGAGCAGTTCTTC. It translates to CASSPLGGNEQFF.

The DNA of the CDR3 is TGTGCCAGCAGTGACCGACAGTGGAATGAGCAGTTCTTC. Translating gives CASSDRQWNEQFF. The chain is built from TRBV6-1 and TRBJ2-1, with D possibly TRBD1 on 5 matching bases. CDR1 is MNHNS, CDR2 SASEGT, per germline. The CDR3 runs 13 residues. V gave up 3 bases and J gave up 7 bases, with 10 bases separating them.

V and J are TRBV10-3 and TRBJ1-1, with 12 positions matching TRBD1. V shed 6 bases and J 11 bases; nucleotides not matched to a gene: 1. CDR1 is ENHRY and CDR2 is SYGVKD in the germline V gene. This CDR3 region has 11 residues. CDR3 DNA: TGTGCCATCAGGGGACAGGGGGCGGCTTTCTTT. This codes for CAIRGQGAAFF.

The chain recombines TRBV5-4 with TRBJ1-1, with TRBD1 matching over 9 bases. V dropped 3 bases and J dropped 3; count of bases not matched to a gene: 6. The CDR3 spans 15 residues. Per the germline V gene, CDR1 is SGHNT and CDR2 is YYREEE (reference sequence). This CDR3 is CASSWGQGPHTEAFF. Here the CDR3 DNA reads TGTGCCAGCAGCTGGGGACAGGGCCCTCACACTGAAGCTTTCTTT.

The chain recombines TRBV6-1 with TRBJ2-5; 8 nucleotides match TRBD1. This CDR3 is 14 amino acids long. V gave up 9 bases and J gave up 5 bases; unmatched junction bases: 11. Per the germline V gene, CDR1 is MNHNS and CDR2 is SASEGT. The CDR3 spells CARTGDGPQETQYF. The CDR3 nucleotides read TGTGCCAGGACAGGGGACGGACCACAGGAGACCCAGTACTTC.

V usage is TRBV19 and J usage is TRBJ2-7, with a possible D match to TRBD2 (6 bases). The V and J ends lost 5 bases and 1 base respectively, with 18 bases between them. The CDR3 is 16 amino acids. Germline V gene data show CDR1 as LNHDA and CDR2 as SQIVND (reference sequence). CDR3 loop: CASSLSGSRGSYEQYF. DNA of the CDR3: TGTGCCAGTAGTTTGAGCGGGTCCCGTGGATCCTACGAGCAGTACTTC.

J is TRBJ1-2 and V is TRBV9; 12 nucleotides match TRBD1. The germline gives CDR1 SGDLS, CDR2 YYNGEE. This CDR3 is built from 19 residues. V dropped 3 bases and J dropped 7; count of bases not matched to a gene: 19. CDR3 loop: CASSARSGTGGGGIGGYTF. CDR3 coding DNA: TGTGCCAGCAGCGCCCGATCCGGGACAGGGGGCGGGGGAATTGGTGGCTACACCTTC. Together with reference TRBV9 and TRBJ1-2, the CDR3 gives the full variable domain: DSGVTQTPKHLITATGQRVTLRCSPRSGDLSVYWYQQSLDQGLQFLIQYYNGEERAKGNILERFSAQQFPDLHSELNLSSLELGDSALYFCASSARSGTGGGGIGGYTFGSGTRLTVV.

The chain combines TRBV4-3 with TRBJ1-1; TRBD1 matches 8 bases. V was clipped by 0 bases and J by 5 bases; unmatched bases: 8. Germline assignment: CDR1 LGHNA and CDR2 YSLEER. The CDR3 is 16 residues long. The DNA for the CDR3 is TGCGCCAGCAGCCAAGATCCAGGACAGGGATGGACTGAAGCTTTCTTT. It yields the protein CASSQDPGQGWTEAFF.